This T cell receptor beta chain stems from a study of graft-versus-host responses after intestinal transplantation. Turning to the study itself: All of the recipients had induction that used anti-thymocyte globulin, then tacrolimus and steroids for about 3 years.

The assay was immunoSEQ multiplex PCR, and TCRdb's table has in-frame clones only and misses some. The table lists more than 90,000 clones, around 94% of them singletons. The CDR3 covers 19 residues. CDR1 SEHNR and CDR2 FQNEAQ come from the germline V gene (reference sequence). V was trimmed by 5 bases and J by 2 bases, leaving 22 bases between them. Findings and limits, study-wide: Allografts of one patient group, those with graft-donor T cell macrochimerism, had high graft-versus-host to host-versus-graft clonal ratios. An association linked early post-transplant HvG declines with peak circulating GvH clone levels.

Remarks on this clone: Its target is unknown.

This TCR was recovered from a human donor who was the organ donor for an intestinal transplant. Sequences were derived from unstimulated CD8+ T cells sorted from spleen or lymph node cells, sampled before transplant. The rearrangement uses TRBV7-9 and TRBJ2-6; D possibly matches TRBD1 or TRBD2 (6 bases each). CDR3 sequence: CASSPLVGSGGAGANVLTF. The CDR3 DNA sequence: TGTGCCAGCAGCCCCTTAGTAGGGTCCGGGGGCGCTGGGGCCAACGTCCTGACTTTC.